This is a list of T cell receptor beta chains from one sample in a study of PD-1 blockade in classical Hodgkin lymphoma. The repertoire was sequenced with immunoSEQ multiplex PCR; TCRdb's copy has only in-frame clones and lacks some. The table has tens of thousands of clones, 85% to 90% seen once. Sample: peripheral blood mononuclear cells (PBMCs), taken at baseline. All receptors come from a human donor with classical Hodgkin lymphoma. CDR3s include the opening cysteine and the closing phenylalanine or tryptophan. Each record gives: J gene, V gene, clone size, D gene, CDR3 protein, CDR3 DNA. D genes are given only for firm matches. Not every row has a clone size; where given, it reads once, few, many or a size class.

TRBJ2-1	TRBV11-2	NA	TRBD1	CASRQIGQGGEQFF	TGTGCCAGCAGGCAAATCGGACAGGGTGGCGAGCAGTTCTTC
TRBJ2-1	TRBV4-2	NA	TRBD2	CASSQDTSGGAYEQFF	TGTGCCAGCAGCCAAGATACTAGCGGGGGGGCCTATGAGCAGTTCTTC
TRBJ2-3	TRBV5-1	once	NA	CASSLQGGSTDTQYF	TGCGCCAGCAGCTTGCAGGGGGGTAGCACAGATACGCAGTATTTT
TRBJ1-5	TRBV5-6	few	NA	CASSLGSQPQHF	TGTGCCAGCAGCTTAGGCAGCCAGCCCCAGCATTTT
TRBJ1-2	TRBV5-1	NA	NA	CASRGATANYGYTF	TGCGCCAGCCGGGGAGCGACAGCTAACTATGGCTACACCTTC
TRBJ2-7	TRBV5-1	NA	NA	CASSPGGVAGYEQYF	TGCGCCAGCAGCCCTGGAGGGGTTGCTGGCTACGAGCAGTACTTC
TRBJ1-1	TRBV5-5	few	NA	CASSLASQEGTEAFF	TGTGCCAGCAGCTTGGCCTCACAGGAGGGGACTGAAGCTTTCTTT
TRBJ2-3	TRBV10-3	NA	NA	CAISLAADTQYF	TGTGCCATCAGTCTAGCCGCAGATACGCAGTATTTT
TRBJ1-2	TRBV28	NA	TRBD1	CASSQLTGATYGYTF	TGTGCCAGCAGTCAACTTACAGGGGCGACCTATGGCTACACCTTC
TRBJ1-1	TRBV15	NA	NA	CATSSPSSEAFF	TGTGCCACCAGCAGTCCGAGCTCTGAAGCTTTCTTT
TRBJ1-1	TRBV6-1	NA	NA	CASSAGTEAFF	TGTGCCAGCAGCGCCGGGACTGAAGCTTTCTTT
TRBJ1-6	TRBV6-1	NA	NA	CASTPPQRPGSPLHF	TGTGCCAGCACCCCTCCCCAAAGGCCGGGCTCACCCCTCCACTTT
TRBJ1-1	TRBV4-1	NA	NA	CASRHPGTTASEAFF	TGCGCCAGCAGACACCCCGGGACGACTGCGAGCGAAGCTTTCTTT
TRBJ2-2	TRBV7-2	NA	NA	CASSLRLNTGELFF	TGTGCCAGCAGCTTAAGATTAAACACCGGGGAGCTGTTTTTT
TRBJ2-7	TRBV2	once	TRBD1	CASSERTGLVYEQYF	TGTGCCAGCAGCGAAAGGACAGGGTTGGTCTACGAGCAGTACTTC
TRBJ1-6	TRBV6-6	few	NA	CASGTDNSPLHF	TGTGCCAGCGGGACTGATAATTCACCCCTCCACTTT
TRBJ1-1	TRBV12-2	NA	NA	CASRFTYTEAFF	TGTGCAAGTCGCTTTACGTACACTGAAGCTTTCTTT